This T cell receptor (beta chain) was profiled in a study of a mutant IDH1 vaccine in newly diagnosed glioma. Study background: Radiotherapy alone preceded vaccination by 4-6 weeks; alternatively, vaccination started with temozolomide cycles. V12 corresponded to week 35 and V13 to week 47. Points from the study as a whole: Induction of immune responses by the vaccine occurred in about 95% of patients. The authors found pseudoprogression apparently unrelated to changes in top peripheral T cell clonotypes.

Profiled with immunoSEQ multiplex PCR; TCRdb holds only in-frame clones, not every one. Here the sample spans about 56,000 clones, over 80% being singletons. Regarding time point: week 47, end of study. One vaccine dose held 300 ug of mutant IDH1 20-mer peptide and came with topical imiquimod. This CDR3 spans 15 amino acids. Germline-derived CDR1 and CDR2 are MGHRA and YSYEKL. Trimming cost V 0 bases and J 8 bases; bases outside gene matches: 7. On this clone: Its antigen is still unknown.

The sequence was obtained from a woman aged 50 to 60 with glioma. This sequence joins TRBV4-1 and TRBJ1-2, with 9 bases lining up with TRBD1. The sequences come from PBMCs, collected from a glioma patient whose treatment included an IDH1 peptide vaccine. CDR3 region: CASSQDPPDRGGYTF. The CDR3 region has the DNA TGCGCCAGCAGCCAAGATCCCCCGGACAGGGGAGGCTACACCTTC.